This T cell receptor (beta chain) was sequenced in a study of cytomegalovirus exposure and HLA in healthy donors. Background on the study: Early on, a data release was issued that held about 85 million unique TCRs from HLA-typed donors.

Both 60 Vbeta primers and 13 Jbeta primers went into the PCR. Some clones are missing from TCRdb's copy, which holds only in-frame ones; the method was immunoSEQ multiplex PCR. Of 100,000 or so clones in the sample, roughly 71% were seen once. CDR3 length equals 17 residues. Deletions cut 0 bases from V and 3 bases from J, with 14 bases between. Germline lookup yields CDR1 LGHNA and CDR2 YSLEER. The source is a man aged 40-55 years in good health and CMV-seropositive. Sequencing was carried out using PBMCs. This chain links TRBV4-3 with TRBJ1-4; D remains unclear. CDR3 residues: CASSQEGRVAANEKLFF. CDR3 sequence (DNA): TGCGCCAGCAGCCAAGAGGGGAGGGTTGCGGCTAATGAAAAACTGTTTTTT.